This TCR beta chain is drawn from a study of OX40 agonist ivuxolimab in advanced cancers. Study as a whole: Patients with prior anti-PD-1, anti-PD-L1 or anti-CTLA-4 therapy were eligible; less than 50% had some. Broader study findings: Within 6 weeks, CD4+ and CD8+ blood T cells expanded clonally at 0.1 to 3.0 mg/kg.

Systemic immunosuppression or autoimmune disease history was grounds to exclude patients. A remark on this clone: Its antigen is not known.

Here immunoSEQ multiplex PCR was the method, and the copy in TCRdb shows in-frame clones only, minus some. This sample has tens of thousands of clones, with more than 85% found just once. The V end was cut by 5 bases, the J end by 2 bases, with 10 bases between. CDR3 length: 13 amino acids. Germline values: CDR1 LNHDA, CDR2 SQIVND (reference sequence). The sequenced sample was CD4+ or CD8+ T cells sorted from blood, obtained in a trial of the OX40 agonist ivuxolimab. The receptor's source is an adult with an advanced solid tumor such as melanoma, head and neck, liver or kidney cancer. The rearrangement joins TRBV19 to TRBJ2-7; no definite D call. The CDR3 DNA follows: TGTGCCAGTAGTTGGGCCCTCGCCTACGAGCAGTACTTC. Its protein is CASSWALAYEQYF.